Listed below are T cell receptor delta chains from one sample, sequenced in a study of Vδ1+ human thymocytes. TCRdb fed the multiplex PCR reads to CATT. The sample holds over 45,000 delta-chain clones, 15% to 20% seen once. Input material: Vdelta1+ gamma-delta thymocytes from the thymus. These receptors all come from a boy in the first two years of life who had congenital heart surgery. CDR3s include the opening cysteine and the closing phenylalanine or tryptophan. The order of the fields is D gene, J gene, V gene, clone size, CDR3 protein, CDR3 DNA. A D gene is named only where the DNA matches it firmly. Clone size is stated in some rows and not others, as once, few, many or a class when expanded.

D gene: TRDD2
J gene: TRDJ1
V gene: TRDV1
clone size: -
CDR3 protein: CALGDPPRAGTSFLQYTDKLIF
CDR3 DNA: TGTGCTCTTGGGGACCCGCCTAGAGCTGGGACGTCCTTCCTCCAGTACACCGATAAACTCATCTTT

D gene: TRDD3
J gene: TRDJ1
V gene: TRDV2
clone size: many
CDR3 protein: CACDHWGIPGVFTDKLIF
CDR3 DNA: TGTGCCTGTGATCACTGGGGGATACCGGGTGTGTTCACCGATAAACTCATCTTT

D gene: -
J gene: TRDJ1
V gene: TRDV1
clone size: -
CDR3 protein: CALGELPTSGVPYTDKLIF
CDR3 DNA: TGTGCTCTTGGGGAACTGCCCACATCGGGGGTTCCGTACACCGATAAACTCATCTTT

D gene: TRDD3
J gene: TRDJ1
V gene: TRDV2
clone size: medium-sized
CDR3 protein: CACDTSYWGIYGADKLIF
CDR3 DNA: TGTGCCTGTGACACTTCGTACTGGGGGATATACGGGGCCGATAAACTCATCTTT

D gene: -
J gene: TRDJ1
V gene: TRDV1
clone size: -
CDR3 protein: CALGESRYTDKLIF
CDR3 DNA: TGTGCTCTTGGGGAATCCCGATACACCGATAAACTCATCTTT

D gene: TRDD3
J gene: TRDJ1
V gene: TRDV1
clone size: -
CDR3 protein: CALGDSRPTYPWGIMYTDKLIF
CDR3 DNA: TGTGCTCTTGGGGACTCCCGTCCTACCTACCCTTGGGGGATAATGTACACCGATAAACTCATCTTT

D gene: -
J gene: TRDJ1
V gene: TRDV1
clone size: -
CDR3 protein: CALGSACISTVLEPTDKLIF
CDR3 DNA: TGTGCTCTTGGTTCCGCGTGTATCTCTACAGTACTTGAGCCCACCGATAAACTCATCTTT

D gene: TRDD3
J gene: TRDJ1
V gene: TRDV1
clone size: -
CDR3 protein: CALGELWRDTADKLIF
CDR3 DNA: TGTGCTCTTGGGGAACTATGGAGGGATACGGCCGATAAACTCATCTTT

D gene: TRDD3
J gene: TRDJ1
V gene: TRDV1
clone size: few
CDR3 protein: CALGESQLGDLYTDKLIF
CDR3 DNA: TGTGCTCTTGGGGAATCTCAACTGGGGGATCTGTACACCGATAAACTCATCTTT

D gene: TRDD3
J gene: TRDJ1
V gene: TRDV1
clone size: -
CDR3 protein: CALGLCPSGGRGYTDKLIF
CDR3 DNA: TGTGCTCTTGGGCTTTGTCCTAGTGGGGGACGCGGGTACACCGATAAACTCATCTTT

D gene: -
J gene: TRDJ1
V gene: TRDV1
clone size: -
CDR3 protein: CALGEVVRRSTDKLIF
CDR3 DNA: TGTGCTCTTGGGGAAGTCGTAAGGCGGTCCACCGATAAACTCATCTTT

D gene: -
J gene: TRDJ1
V gene: TRDV1
clone size: -
CDR3 protein: CALGEGALIYRSGVYTDKLIF
CDR3 DNA: TGTGCTCTTGGGGAAGGGGCCTTGATCTACAGGTCGGGAGTGTACACCGATAAACTCATCTTT

D gene: TRDD3
J gene: TRDJ1
V gene: TRDV1
clone size: few
CDR3 protein: CALGGTRSGTGGSDKLIF
CDR3 DNA: TGTGCTCTTGGGGGGACCCGGTCGGGTACTGGGGGATCCGATAAACTCATCTTT

D gene: -
J gene: TRDJ1
V gene: TRDV1
clone size: -
CDR3 protein: CALGEQRCVPLPYTDKLIF
CDR3 DNA: TGTGCTCTTGGGGAACAAAGATGTGTCCCACTCCCCTACACCGATAAACTCATCTTT

D gene: TRDD3
J gene: TRDJ1
V gene: TRDV1
clone size: -
CDR3 protein: CALLGCTGVRSGDRADKLIF
CDR3 DNA: TGTGCTCTTCTGGGCTGTACTGGGGTTAGGAGCGGGGATCGGGCCGATAAACTCATCTTT

D gene: -
J gene: TRDJ1
V gene: TRDV1
clone size: -
CDR3 protein: CALGPRGLRTGHKLIF
CDR3 DNA: TGTGCTCTTGGGCCAAGGGGCCTCCGCACTGGGCATAAACTCATCTTT

D gene: -
J gene: TRDJ1
V gene: TRDV1
clone size: few
CDR3 protein: CALGEGFRDEGGDTDKLIF
CDR3 DNA: TGTGCTCTTGGGGAAGGTTTTCGAGACGAAGGGGGAGACACCGATAAACTCATCTTT

D gene: -
J gene: TRDJ1
V gene: TRDV1
clone size: few
CDR3 protein: CALGPGGLPYWVANQPNVLIF
CDR3 DNA: TGTGCTCTTGGGCCCGGGGGCCTCCCGTACTGGGTCGCCAACCAACCCAATGTGCTCATCTTT

D gene: TRDD3
J gene: TRDJ1
V gene: TRDV1
clone size: -
CDR3 protein: CALGELRGIPRRIKTDKLIF
CDR3 DNA: TGTGCTCTTGGGGAACTAAGGGGGATCCCCCGGAGGATAAAGACCGATAAACTCATCTTT

D gene: -
J gene: TRDJ1
V gene: TRDV1
clone size: -
CDR3 protein: CALGEDLPGDADKLIF
CDR3 DNA: TGTGCTCTTGGGGAAGATCTGCCTGGGGATGCCGATAAACTCATCTTT

D gene: -
J gene: TRDJ1
V gene: TRDV1
clone size: -
CDR3 protein: CALGVVPTRYRTRDTDKLIF
CDR3 DNA: TGTGCTCTTGGGGTCGTTCCCACTCGGTATCGCACTAGAGACACCGATAAACTCATCTTT

D gene: TRDD3
J gene: TRDJ1
V gene: TRDV1
clone size: -
CDR3 protein: CALGAPFASGRWGPYTDKLIF
CDR3 DNA: TGTGCTCTTGGGGCACCATTCGCATCAGGCCGCTGGGGGCCCTACACCGATAAACTCATCTTT

D gene: TRDD3
J gene: TRDJ1
V gene: TRDV1
clone size: few
CDR3 protein: CALGELPMITGGCHTDKLIF
CDR3 DNA: TGTGCTCTTGGGGAACTTCCGATGATCACTGGGGGATGCCACACCGATAAACTCATCTTT

D gene: TRDD3
J gene: TRDJ1
V gene: TRDV1
clone size: few
CDR3 protein: CALTTGDTGYTDKLIF
CDR3 DNA: TGTGCTCTTACTACGGGGGATACTGGGTACACCGATAAACTCATCTTT

D gene: -
J gene: TRDJ1
V gene: TRDV1
clone size: few
CDR3 protein: CALVCPTDKLIF
CDR3 DNA: TGTGCTCTTGTCTGCCCCACCGATAAACTCATCTTT

D gene: TRDD3
J gene: TRDJ1
V gene: TRDV1
clone size: -
CDR3 protein: CALGELQTGGYFRGTDKLIF
CDR3 DNA: TGTGCTCTTGGGGAACTCCAGACTGGGGGATACTTTAGGGGCACCGATAAACTCATCTTT

D gene: -
J gene: TRDJ1
V gene: TRDV1
clone size: -
CDR3 protein: CALGDLSYDKLIF
CDR3 DNA: TGTGCTCTTGGGGACCTCTCCTACGATAAACTCATCTTT

D gene: -
J gene: TRDJ1
V gene: TRDV1
clone size: -
CDR3 protein: CALGELRPDYTDKLIF
CDR3 DNA: TGTGCTCTTGGGGAACTGAGACCTGACTACACCGATAAACTCATCTTT

D gene: TRDD3
J gene: TRDJ1
V gene: TRDV1
clone size: -
CDR3 protein: CALEPFLTGGYGVYTDKLIF
CDR3 DNA: TGTGCTCTTGAGCCATTCCTAACTGGGGGATACGGGGTGTACACCGATAAACTCATCTTT

D gene: TRDD3
J gene: TRDJ1
V gene: TRDV1
clone size: -
CDR3 protein: CALGDAVFQRLTGGGKLIF
CDR3 DNA: TGTGCCCTTGGGGACGCCGTCTTCCAACGTCTTACTGGGGGGGGTAAACTCATCTTT

D gene: TRDD3
J gene: TRDJ1
V gene: TRDV1
clone size: few
CDR3 protein: CALGEYWGIRELIF
CDR3 DNA: TGTGCTCTTGGGGAGTACTGGGGGATACGAGAACTCATCTTT

D gene: -
J gene: TRDJ1
V gene: TRDV1
clone size: few
CDR3 protein: CALGDRGVLPTKGDTADKLIF
CDR3 DNA: TGTGCTCTTGGGGACCGGGGGGTCCTTCCTACAAAAGGGGATACGGCCGATAAACTCATCTTT

D gene: TRDD3
J gene: TRDJ1
V gene: TRDV1
clone size: few
CDR3 protein: CALGELNWGIPGHFTDKLIF
CDR3 DNA: TGTGCTCTTGGGGAACTAAACTGGGGGATACCCGGACACTTCACCGATAAACTCATCTTT

D gene: -
J gene: TRDJ1
V gene: TRDV1
clone size: few
CDR3 protein: CALGEPLGSPTGYTDKLIF
CDR3 DNA: TGTGCTCTTGGGGAACCCCTTGGATCCCCCACTGGGTACACCGATAAACTCATCTTT

D gene: -
J gene: TRDJ1
V gene: TRDV1
clone size: -
CDR3 protein: CALGESYIITGKLIF
CDR3 DNA: TGTGCTCTTGGGGAATCCTATATTATAACGGGTAAACTCATCTTT

D gene: -
J gene: TRDJ1
V gene: TRDV1
clone size: few
CDR3 protein: CALVGARDKLIF
CDR3 DNA: TGTGCTCTTGTGGGGGCCCGCGATAAACTCATCTTT

D gene: TRDD3
J gene: TRDJ1
V gene: TRAV29/DV5
clone size: few
CDR3 protein: CAASPLGGYWGIRRILTDKLIF
CDR3 DNA: TGTGCAGCAAGCCCCCTGGGAGGGTACTGGGGGATACGCCGTATTCTAACCGATAAACTCATCTTT

D gene: -
J gene: TRDJ1
V gene: TRDV1
clone size: few
CDR3 protein: CALGELNPSLLCWVDKLIF
CDR3 DNA: TGTGCTCTTGGGGAACTAAACCCTTCCCTACTTTGTTGGGTAGATAAACTCATCTTT

D gene: TRDD2
J gene: TRDJ1
V gene: TRDV1
clone size: -
CDR3 protein: CALGEAFLPGLLIF
CDR3 DNA: TGTGCTCTTGGGGAGGCCTTCCTACCAGGACTACTCATCTTT

D gene: TRDD3
J gene: TRDJ1
V gene: TRDV1
clone size: -
CDR3 protein: CALGGSAGPHGDPNNWGNFDKLIF
CDR3 DNA: TGTGCTCTTGGGGGGAGTGCGGGCCCCCACGGAGATCCTAACAACTGGGGGAACTTCGATAAACTCATCTTT

D gene: TRDD3
J gene: TRDJ1
V gene: TRDV1
clone size: -
CDR3 protein: CALGPLTRRTGGLTDKLIF
CDR3 DNA: TGTGCTCTTGGGCCACTAACTCGTCGTACTGGGGGACTCACCGATAAACTCATCTTT

D gene: TRDD2
J gene: TRDJ1
V gene: TRDV1
clone size: -
CDR3 protein: CALGELGPSYDKLIF
CDR3 DNA: TGTGCTCTTGGGGAACTTGGTCCTTCCTACGATAAACTCATCTTT

D gene: TRDD2
J gene: TRDJ1
V gene: TRDV1
clone size: few
CDR3 protein: CALGEVGTSYEIGPFPHTDKLIF
CDR3 DNA: TGTGCTCTTGGGGAGGTGGGTACTTCCTACGAAATTGGTCCTTTTCCTCACACCGATAAACTCATCTTT

D gene: TRDD3
J gene: TRDJ1
V gene: TRDV3
clone size: once
CDR3 protein: CAFISCLILGDDKGLYTDKLIF
CDR3 DNA: TGTGCCTTTATATCCTGCCTAATACTGGGGGACGATAAGGGTCTATACACCGATAAACTCATCTTT

D gene: TRDD3
J gene: TRDJ1
V gene: TRDV1
clone size: few
CDR3 protein: CALGDNYGGSGDHHDKLIF
CDR3 DNA: TGTGCTCTTGGGGACAACTACGGAGGGTCGGGGGATCATCACGATAAACTCATCTTT

D gene: TRDD3
J gene: TRDJ1
V gene: TRAV29/DV5
clone size: -
CDR3 protein: CAASASLGDVLCYTDKLIF
CDR3 DNA: TGTGCAGCAAGCGCATCACTGGGGGATGTGCTATGCTACACCGATAAACTCATCTTT

D gene: TRDD3
J gene: TRDJ1
V gene: TRDV1
clone size: once
CDR3 protein: CALGELGTNKGDGHNKLIF
CDR3 DNA: TGTGCTCTTGGGGAACTTGGGACCAACAAGGGGGATGGTCACAATAAACTCATCTTT

D gene: TRDD3
J gene: TRDJ1
V gene: TRDV1
clone size: -
CDR3 protein: CALGERLPPLLGDWLTDKLIF
CDR3 DNA: TGTGCTCTTGGGGAGCGCCTTCCCCCCTTACTGGGGGATTGGTTAACCGATAAACTCATCTTT

D gene: -
J gene: TRDJ1
V gene: TRDV1
clone size: few
CDR3 protein: CALGDDYEGSPSYTDKLIF
CDR3 DNA: TGTGCTCTTGGGGACGACTACGAAGGGTCCCCCTCTTACACCGATAAACTCATCTTT

D gene: TRDD3
J gene: TRDJ1
V gene: TRDV2
clone size: -
CDR3 protein: CACDTASGGPPIYTDKLIF
CDR3 DNA: TGTGCCTGTGACACCGCCTCTGGGGGCCCGCCAATTTACACCGATAAACTCATCTTT

D gene: -
J gene: TRDJ1
V gene: TRDV1
clone size: once
CDR3 protein: CALGQPPEGDTDKLIF
CDR3 DNA: TGTGCTCTTGGGCAACCCCCAGAAGGGGACACCGATAAACTCATCTTT

D gene: TRDD3
J gene: TRDJ1
V gene: TRDV1
clone size: -
CDR3 protein: CALGVLFLPLLGDTDKLIF
CDR3 DNA: TGTGCTCTTGGGGTCCTATTTCTACCCTTACTGGGGGACACCGATAAACTCATCTTT

D gene: TRDD3
J gene: TRDJ1
V gene: TRDV1
clone size: -
CDR3 protein: CALGELLRSWGPGHKLIF
CDR3 DNA: TGTGCTCTTGGGGAACTTTTACGAAGCTGGGGGCCAGGGCATAAACTCATCTTT

D gene: -
J gene: TRDJ1
V gene: TRDV1
clone size: -
CDR3 protein: CALGARLWDWLYTDKLIF
CDR3 DNA: TGTGCTCTTGGGGCCCGTCTATGGGACTGGTTGTACACCGATAAACTCATCTTT

D gene: TRDD3
J gene: TRDJ1
V gene: TRDV1
clone size: few
CDR3 protein: CALGEEPPPPGGYFLDTDKLIF
CDR3 DNA: TGTGCTCTTGGGGAAGAGCCTCCGCCCCCTGGGGGATACTTCTTGGACACCGATAAACTCATCTTT

D gene: TRDD3
J gene: TRDJ1
V gene: TRDV1
clone size: -
CDR3 protein: CALGDPPPGGYSTDKLIF
CDR3 DNA: TGTGCTCTTGGGGACCCTCCCCCTGGGGGATATAGCACCGATAAACTCATCTTT